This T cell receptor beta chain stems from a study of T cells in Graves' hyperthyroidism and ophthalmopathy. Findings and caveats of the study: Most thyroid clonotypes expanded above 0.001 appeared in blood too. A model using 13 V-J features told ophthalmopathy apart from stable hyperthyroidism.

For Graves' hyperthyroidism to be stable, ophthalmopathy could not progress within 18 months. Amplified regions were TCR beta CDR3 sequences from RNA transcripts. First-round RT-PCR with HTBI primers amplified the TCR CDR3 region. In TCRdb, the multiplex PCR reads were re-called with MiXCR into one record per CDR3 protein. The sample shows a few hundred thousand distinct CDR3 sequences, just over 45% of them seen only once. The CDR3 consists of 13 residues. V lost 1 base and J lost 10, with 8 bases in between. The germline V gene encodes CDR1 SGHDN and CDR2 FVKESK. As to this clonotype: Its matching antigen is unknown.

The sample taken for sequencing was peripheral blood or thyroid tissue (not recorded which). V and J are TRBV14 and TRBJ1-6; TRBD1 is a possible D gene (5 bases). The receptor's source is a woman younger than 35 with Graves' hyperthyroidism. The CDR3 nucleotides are TGTGCCAGCAGCCAAGGGGGCCGCTCACCCCTCCACTTT. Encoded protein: CASSQGGRSPLHF.